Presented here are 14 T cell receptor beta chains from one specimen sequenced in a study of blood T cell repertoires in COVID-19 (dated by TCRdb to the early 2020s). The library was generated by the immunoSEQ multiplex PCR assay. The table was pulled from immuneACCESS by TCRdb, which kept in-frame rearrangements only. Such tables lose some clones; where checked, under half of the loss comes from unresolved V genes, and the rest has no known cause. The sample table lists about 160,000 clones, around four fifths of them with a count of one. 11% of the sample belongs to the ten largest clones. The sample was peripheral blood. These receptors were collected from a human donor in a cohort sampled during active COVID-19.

CDR3 sequence (DNA): TGTGCCAGCAGCTTGACAACCGGGACAGGGACCTACAATGAGCAGTTCTTC. Its protein product is CASSLTTGTGTYNEQFF. The V gene is TRBV5-4, the J gene TRBJ2-1; 9 bases fit TRBD1. Germline V gene lookup returns CDR1 SGHNT and CDR2 YYREEE (reference sequence). This CDR3 is built from 17 residues. V shed 1 base and J 2 bases; nucleotides not matched to a gene: 7. Full variable domain (rest looked up from reference TRBV5-4 and TRBJ2-1): ETGVTQSPTHLIKTRGQQVTLRCSSQSGHNTVSWYQQALGQGPQFIFQYYREEENGRGNFPPRFSGLQFPNYSSELNVNALELDDSALYLCASSLTTGTGTYNEQFFGPGTRLTVL.

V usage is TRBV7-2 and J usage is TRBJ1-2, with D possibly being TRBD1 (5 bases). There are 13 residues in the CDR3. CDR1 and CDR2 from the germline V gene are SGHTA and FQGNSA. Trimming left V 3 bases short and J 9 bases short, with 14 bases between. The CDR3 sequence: CASSLGGTGSYTF. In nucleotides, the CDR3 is TGTGCCAGCAGCTTGGGCGGGACGGGAAGCTACACCTTC. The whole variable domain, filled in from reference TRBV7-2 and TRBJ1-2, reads GAGVSQSPSNKVTEKGKDVELRCDPISGHTALYWYRQSLGQGLEFLIYFQGNSAPDKSGLPSDRFSAERTGGSVSTLTIQRTQQEDSAVYLCASSLGGTGSYTFGSGTRLTVV.

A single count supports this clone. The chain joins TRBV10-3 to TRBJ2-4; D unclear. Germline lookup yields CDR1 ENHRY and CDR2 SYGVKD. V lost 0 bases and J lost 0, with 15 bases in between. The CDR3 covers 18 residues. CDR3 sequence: CAISESTFAEGAKNIQYF. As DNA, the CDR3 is TGTGCCATCAGTGAGTCGACTTTTGCGGAAGGAGCCAAAAACATTCAGTACTTC.

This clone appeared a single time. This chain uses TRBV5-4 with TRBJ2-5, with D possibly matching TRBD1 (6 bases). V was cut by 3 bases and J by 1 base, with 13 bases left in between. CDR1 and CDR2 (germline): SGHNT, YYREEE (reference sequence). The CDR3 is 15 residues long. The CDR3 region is CASSYTTGTQETQYF. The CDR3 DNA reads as TGTGCCAGCAGCTACACTACAGGGACCCAAGAGACCCAGTACTTC.

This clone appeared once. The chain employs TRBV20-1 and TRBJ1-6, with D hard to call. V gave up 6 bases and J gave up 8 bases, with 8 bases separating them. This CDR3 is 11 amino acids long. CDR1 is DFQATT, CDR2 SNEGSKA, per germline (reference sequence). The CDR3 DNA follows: TGCAGTGCCCACCGAGATTCACCCCTCCACTTT. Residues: CSAHRDSPLHF.

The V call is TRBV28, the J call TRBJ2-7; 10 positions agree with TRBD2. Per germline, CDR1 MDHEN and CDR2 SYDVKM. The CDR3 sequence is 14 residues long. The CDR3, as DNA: TGTGCTTCTAGCGGGAGCCTCCCGATCTACGAGCAGTACTTC. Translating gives CASSGSLPIYEQYF. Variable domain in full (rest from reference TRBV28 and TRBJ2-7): DVKVTQSSRYLVKRTGEKVFLECVQDMDHENMFWYRQDPGLGLRLIYFSYDVKMKEKGDIPEGYSVSREKKERFSLILESASTNQTSMYLCASSGSLPIYEQYFGPGTRLTVT.

DNA of the CDR3: TGTGCCAGCAGCTTCCTAGCGGGCAATGAGCAGTTCTTC. Translating it yields CASSFLAGNEQFF. The gene calls are TRBV5-4 and TRBJ2-1, with 8 bases that match TRBD2. From germline, CDR1 is SGHNT and CDR2 YYREEE (reference sequence). V shed 2 bases, J shed 6 bases, and the junction held 1 base outside the gene matches. The CDR3 runs 13 residues.

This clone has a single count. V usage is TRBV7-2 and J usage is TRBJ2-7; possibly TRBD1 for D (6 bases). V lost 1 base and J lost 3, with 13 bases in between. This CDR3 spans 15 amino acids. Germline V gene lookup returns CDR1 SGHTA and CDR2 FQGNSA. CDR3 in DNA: TGTGCCAGCAGCTTAGGGGAGACAGGATACTACGAGCAGTACTTC. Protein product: CASSLGETGYYEQYF. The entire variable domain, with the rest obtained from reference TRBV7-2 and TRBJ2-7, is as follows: GAGVSQSPSNKVTEKGKDVELRCDPISGHTALYWYRQSLGQGLEFLIYFQGNSAPDKSGLPSDRFSAERTGGSVSTLTIQRTQQEDSAVYLCASSLGETGYYEQYFGPGTRLTVT.

CDR3 sequence reads: CASYPVTDRSGAGELFF. The CDR3 coding sequence is TGTGCCAGTTACCCGGTGACAGACAGGTCGGGCGCCGGGGAGCTGTTTTTT. The gene calls are TRBV7-9 and TRBJ2-2, with D perhaps matching TRBD1 (6 bases). The germline gives CDR1 SEHNR, CDR2 FQNEAQ (reference sequence). The CDR3 is 17 residues long. Trimming took off 9 bases at V and 6 bases at J, with 26 bases between the two ends.

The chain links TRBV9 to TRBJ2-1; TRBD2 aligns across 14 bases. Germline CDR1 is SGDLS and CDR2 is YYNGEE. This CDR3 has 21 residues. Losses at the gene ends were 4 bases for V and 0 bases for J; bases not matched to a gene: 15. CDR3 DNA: TGTGCCAGCAGCCATTCGACAGGGACTAGCGGGAGTGGGAGCTCCTACAATGAGCAGTTCTTC. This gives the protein CASSHSTGTSGSGSSYNEQFF.

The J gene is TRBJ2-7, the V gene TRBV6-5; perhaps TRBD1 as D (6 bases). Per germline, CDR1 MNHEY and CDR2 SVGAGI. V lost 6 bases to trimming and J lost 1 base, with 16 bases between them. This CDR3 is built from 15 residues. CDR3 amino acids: CASRKDRSLSYEQYF. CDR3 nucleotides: TGTGCCAGCAGAAAGGACAGATCCCTATCCTACGAGCAGTACTTC.

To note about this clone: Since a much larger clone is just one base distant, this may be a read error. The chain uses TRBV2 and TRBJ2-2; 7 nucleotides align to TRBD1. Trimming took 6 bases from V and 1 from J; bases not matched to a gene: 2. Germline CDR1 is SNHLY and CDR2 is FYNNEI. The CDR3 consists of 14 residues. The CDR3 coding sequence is TGTGCCAGCAGGGGGACAGTGAACACCGGGGAGCTGTTTTTT. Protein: CASRGTVNTGELFF. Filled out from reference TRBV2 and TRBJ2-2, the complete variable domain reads EPEVTQTPSHQVTQMGQEVILRCVPISNHLYFYWYRQILGQKVEFLVSFYNNEISEKSEIFDDQFSVERPDGSNFTLKIRSTKLEDSAMYFCASRGTVNTGELFFGEGSRLTVL.

The CDR3 nucleotides read TGCGCCAGCAGCCAAGATCTACAGTCTGGAAACACCATATATTTT. Protein: CASSQDLQSGNTIYF. The chain is built from TRBV4-3 and TRBJ1-3; D call uncertain. Germline loops: CDR1 LGHNA, CDR2 YSLEER. V gave up 0 bases and J gave up 1 base, with 7 bases separating them. CDR3 length: 15 residues.

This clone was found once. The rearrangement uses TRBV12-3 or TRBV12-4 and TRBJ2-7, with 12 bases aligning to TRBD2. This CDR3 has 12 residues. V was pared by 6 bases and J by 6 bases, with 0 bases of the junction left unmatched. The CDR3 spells CASRLAGGEQYF. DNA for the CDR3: TGTGCCAGCAGACTAGCGGGAGGCGAGCAGTACTTC.